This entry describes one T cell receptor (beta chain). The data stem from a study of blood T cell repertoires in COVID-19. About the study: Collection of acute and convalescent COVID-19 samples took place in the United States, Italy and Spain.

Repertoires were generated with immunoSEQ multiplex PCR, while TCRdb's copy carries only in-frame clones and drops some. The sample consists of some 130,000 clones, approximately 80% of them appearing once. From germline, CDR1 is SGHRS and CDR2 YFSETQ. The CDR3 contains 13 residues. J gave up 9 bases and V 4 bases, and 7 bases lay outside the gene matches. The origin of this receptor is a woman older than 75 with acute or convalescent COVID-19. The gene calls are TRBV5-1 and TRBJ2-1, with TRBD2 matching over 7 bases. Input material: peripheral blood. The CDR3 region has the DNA TGCGCCAGCAGCCCTCTAGCGGTCGGTGAGCAGTTCTTC. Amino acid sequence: CASSPLAVGEQFF.